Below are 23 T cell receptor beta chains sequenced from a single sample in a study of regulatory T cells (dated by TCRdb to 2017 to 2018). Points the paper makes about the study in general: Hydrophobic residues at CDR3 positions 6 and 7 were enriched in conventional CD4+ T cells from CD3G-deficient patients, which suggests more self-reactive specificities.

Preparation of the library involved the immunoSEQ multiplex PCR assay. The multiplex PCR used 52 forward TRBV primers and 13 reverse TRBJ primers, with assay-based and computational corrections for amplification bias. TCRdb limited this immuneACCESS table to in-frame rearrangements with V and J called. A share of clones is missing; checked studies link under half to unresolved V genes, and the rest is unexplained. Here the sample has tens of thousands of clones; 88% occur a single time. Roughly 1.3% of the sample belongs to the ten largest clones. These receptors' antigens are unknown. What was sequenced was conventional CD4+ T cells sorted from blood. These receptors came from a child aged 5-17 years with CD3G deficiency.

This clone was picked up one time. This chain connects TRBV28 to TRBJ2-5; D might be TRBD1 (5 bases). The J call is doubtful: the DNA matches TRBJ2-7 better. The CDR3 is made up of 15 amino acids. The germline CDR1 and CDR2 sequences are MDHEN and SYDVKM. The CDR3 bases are TGTGCCAGCAGTGGGTCAGGGAAGGTGACCTACGAGCAGTACTTC. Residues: CASSGSGKVTYEQYF.

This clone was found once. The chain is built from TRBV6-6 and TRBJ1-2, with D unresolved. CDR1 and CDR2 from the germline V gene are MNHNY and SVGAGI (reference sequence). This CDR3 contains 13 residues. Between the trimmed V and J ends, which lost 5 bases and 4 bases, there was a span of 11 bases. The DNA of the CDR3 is TGTGCCAGCAGTGAGTCGGGAGGCTATGGCTACACCTTC. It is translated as CASSESGGYGYTF.

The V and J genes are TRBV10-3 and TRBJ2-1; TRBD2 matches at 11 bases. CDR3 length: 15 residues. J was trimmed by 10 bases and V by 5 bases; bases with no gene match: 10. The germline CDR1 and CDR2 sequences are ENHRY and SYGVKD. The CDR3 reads CAISQTSGIPGEQFF. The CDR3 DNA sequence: TGTGCCATCAGTCAGACTAGCGGGATCCCTGGGGAGCAGTTCTTC.

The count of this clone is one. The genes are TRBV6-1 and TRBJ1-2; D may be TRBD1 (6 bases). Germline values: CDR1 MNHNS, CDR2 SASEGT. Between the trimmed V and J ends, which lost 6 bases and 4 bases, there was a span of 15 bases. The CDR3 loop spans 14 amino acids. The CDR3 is CASSKNREGYGYTF. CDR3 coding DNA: TGTGCCAGCAGCAAAAACAGGGAGGGCTATGGCTACACCTTC.

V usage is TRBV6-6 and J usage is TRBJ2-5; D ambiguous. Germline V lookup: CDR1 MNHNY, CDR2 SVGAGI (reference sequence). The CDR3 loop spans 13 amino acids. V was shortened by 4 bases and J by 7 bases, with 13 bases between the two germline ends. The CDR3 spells CASSFDLGVTQYF. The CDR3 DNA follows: TGTGCCAGCAGTTTTGACCTGGGTGTGACCCAGTACTTC.

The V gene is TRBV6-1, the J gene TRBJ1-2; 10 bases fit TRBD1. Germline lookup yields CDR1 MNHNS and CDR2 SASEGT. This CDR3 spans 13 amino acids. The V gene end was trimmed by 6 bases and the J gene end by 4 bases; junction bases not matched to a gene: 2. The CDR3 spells CASRTGGGYGYTF. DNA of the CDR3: TGTGCCAGCAGGACAGGGGGCGGCTATGGCTACACCTTC.

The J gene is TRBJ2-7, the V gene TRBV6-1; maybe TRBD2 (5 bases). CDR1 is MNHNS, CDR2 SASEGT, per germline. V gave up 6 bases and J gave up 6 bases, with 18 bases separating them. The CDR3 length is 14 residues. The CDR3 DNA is TGTGCCAGCAGGGGCGGCGTCCTAGCCTCCGAGCAGTACTTC. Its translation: CASRGGVLASEQYF.

The CDR3 here is CASSLGASGRHEQYF. In nucleotides, the CDR3 is TGTGCCAGCAGCTTAGGGGCTAGCGGGAGACACGAGCAGTACTTC. The chain combines TRBV7-9 with TRBJ2-7; 10 bases match TRBD2. Germline loops: CDR1 SEHNR, CDR2 FQNEAQ (reference sequence). V gave up 1 base and J gave up 5 bases; unmatched junction bases: 5. The CDR3 is 15 residues long.

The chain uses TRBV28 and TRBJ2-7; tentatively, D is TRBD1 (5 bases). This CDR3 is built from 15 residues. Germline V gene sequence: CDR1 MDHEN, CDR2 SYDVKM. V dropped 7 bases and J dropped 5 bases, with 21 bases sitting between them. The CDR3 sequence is CASNRVGAGNNEQYF. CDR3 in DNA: TGTGCCAGCAACCGAGTAGGGGCAGGGAATAACGAGCAGTACTTC.

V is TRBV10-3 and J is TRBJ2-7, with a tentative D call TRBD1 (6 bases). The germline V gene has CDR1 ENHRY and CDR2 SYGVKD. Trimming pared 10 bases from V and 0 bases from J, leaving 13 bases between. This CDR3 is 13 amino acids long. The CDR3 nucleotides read TGTGCCAGTCAACAGGGCCCCTCCTACGAGCAGTACTTC. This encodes CASQQGPSYEQYF.

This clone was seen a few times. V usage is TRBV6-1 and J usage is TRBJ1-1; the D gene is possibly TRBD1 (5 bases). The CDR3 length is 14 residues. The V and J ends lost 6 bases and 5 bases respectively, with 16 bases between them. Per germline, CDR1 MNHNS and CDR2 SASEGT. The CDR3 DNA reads TGTGCCAGCAGCGAAATGCCATGGGGGACTGAAGCTTTCTTT. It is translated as CASSEMPWGTEAFF.

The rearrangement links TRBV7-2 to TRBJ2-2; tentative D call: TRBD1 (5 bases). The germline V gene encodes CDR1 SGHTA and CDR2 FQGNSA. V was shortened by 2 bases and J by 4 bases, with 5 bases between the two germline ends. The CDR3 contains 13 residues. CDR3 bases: TGTGCCAGCAGCTTAAGGGGCACCGGGGAGCTGTTTTTT. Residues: CASSLRGTGELFF.

CDR3 residues: CASSIGDEDENEKLFF. The CDR3 region has the DNA TGTGCCAGTAGTATCGGTGATGAGGATGAAAATGAAAAACTGTTTTTT. The rearrangement uses TRBV19 and TRBJ1-4; no clear D. Per germline, CDR1 LNHDA and CDR2 SQIVND (reference sequence). The CDR3 totals 16 residues. V was cut by 3 bases and J by 5 bases, with 16 bases left in between. Filled out from reference TRBV19 and TRBJ1-4, the complete variable domain reads DGGITQSPKYLFRKEGQNVTLSCEQNLNHDAMYWYRQDPGQGLRLIYYSQIVNDFQKGDIAEGYSVSREKKESFPLTVTSAQKNPTAFYLCASSIGDEDENEKLFFGSGTQLSVL.

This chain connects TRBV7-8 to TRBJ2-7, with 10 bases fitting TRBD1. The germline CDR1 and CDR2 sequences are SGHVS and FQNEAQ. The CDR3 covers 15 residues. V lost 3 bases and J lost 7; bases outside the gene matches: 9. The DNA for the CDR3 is TGTGCCAGCAGCTTGTACGGGACAGGGGCAGGGGAGCAGTACTTC. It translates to CASSLYGTGAGEQYF.

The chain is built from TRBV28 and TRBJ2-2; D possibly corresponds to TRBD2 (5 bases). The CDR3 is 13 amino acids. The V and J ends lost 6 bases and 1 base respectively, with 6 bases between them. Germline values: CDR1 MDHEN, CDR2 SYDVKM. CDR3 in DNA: TGTGCCAGCAGGGGAGTGAACACCGGGGAGCTGTTTTTT. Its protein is CASRGVNTGELFF.

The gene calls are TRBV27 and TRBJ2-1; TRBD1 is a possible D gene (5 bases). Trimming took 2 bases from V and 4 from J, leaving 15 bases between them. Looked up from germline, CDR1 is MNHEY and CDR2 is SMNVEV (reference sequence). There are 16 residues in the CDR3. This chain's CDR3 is CASSLKAGPPYNEQFF. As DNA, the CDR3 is TGTGCCAGCAGTTTAAAGGCAGGGCCCCCTTACAATGAGCAGTTCTTC.

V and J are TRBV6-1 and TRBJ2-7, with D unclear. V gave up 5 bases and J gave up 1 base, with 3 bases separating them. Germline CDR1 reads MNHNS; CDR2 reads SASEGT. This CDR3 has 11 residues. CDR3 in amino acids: CASSTSYEQYF. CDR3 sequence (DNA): TGTGCCAGCAGTACTTCCTACGAGCAGTACTTC.

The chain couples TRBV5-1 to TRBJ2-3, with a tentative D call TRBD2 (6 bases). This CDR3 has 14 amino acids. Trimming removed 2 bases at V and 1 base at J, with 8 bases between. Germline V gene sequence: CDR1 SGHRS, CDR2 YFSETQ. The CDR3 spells CASSFERGTDTQYF. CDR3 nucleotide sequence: TGCGCCAGCAGCTTCGAGCGGGGCACAGATACGCAGTATTTT.

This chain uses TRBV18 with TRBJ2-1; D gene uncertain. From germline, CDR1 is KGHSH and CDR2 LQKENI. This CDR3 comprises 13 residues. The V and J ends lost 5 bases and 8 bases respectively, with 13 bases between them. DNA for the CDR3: TGTGCCAGCTCAAGAAACTCACGAGATGAGCAGTTCTTC. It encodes CASSRNSRDEQFF.

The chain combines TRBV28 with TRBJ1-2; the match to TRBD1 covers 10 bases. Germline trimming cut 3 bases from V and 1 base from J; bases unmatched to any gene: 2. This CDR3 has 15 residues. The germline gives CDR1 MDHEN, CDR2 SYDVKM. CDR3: CASSFGQGVNYGYTF. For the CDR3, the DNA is TGTGCCAGCAGTTTTGGACAGGGGGTTAACTATGGCTACACCTTC.

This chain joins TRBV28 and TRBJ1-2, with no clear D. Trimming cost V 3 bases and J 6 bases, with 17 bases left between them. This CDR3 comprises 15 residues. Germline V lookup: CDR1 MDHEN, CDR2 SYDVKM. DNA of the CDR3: TGTGCCAGCAGTTTCCCCCTGGGCCGCGGGAATGGCTACACCTTC. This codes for CASSFPLGRGNGYTF.

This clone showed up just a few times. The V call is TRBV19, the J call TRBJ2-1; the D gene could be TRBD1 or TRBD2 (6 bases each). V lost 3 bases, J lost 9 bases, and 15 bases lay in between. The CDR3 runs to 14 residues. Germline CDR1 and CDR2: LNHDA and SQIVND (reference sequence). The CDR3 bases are TGTGCCAGTAGTATTTCCTGGGGGGCGCGTGAGCAGTTCTTC. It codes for CASSISWGAREQFF.

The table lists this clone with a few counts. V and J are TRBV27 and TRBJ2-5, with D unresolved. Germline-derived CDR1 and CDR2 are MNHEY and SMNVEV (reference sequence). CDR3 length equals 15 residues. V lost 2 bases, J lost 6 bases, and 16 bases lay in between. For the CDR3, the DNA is TGTGCCAGCAGTTTAGCCGAGGATGCCCACAAGACCCAGTACTTC. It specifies CASSLAEDAHKTQYF.